The clone carrying this T cell receptor (beta chain) was found many times. What it recognizes is unknown. Isolation of naive CD8 T cells was achieved by sorting on a CD8+CD4-CCR7+CD45RA+ phenotype. Preparation methods for the bulk TCR libraries were those previously described, with listed TCR primers. TCRdb reprocessed the PCR reads via MiXCR and lists one record per CDR3 protein. This sample yields just over 95,000 distinct CDR3 sequences, of which approximately 24% are seen a single time; more than 0.8% belongs to the top ten. The data are from a study of molecular identifiers for immune sequencing clone quantification. Study-level background: The replicate experiment used RNA from roughly 18,000 or 92,000 naive CD8 cells. This RNA was split into five aliquots, and four of them were sequenced. Study-wide points: Single-cell amounts of spiked Jurkat TCR RNA were reportedly detectable among about a million naive cells.

The TCR was taken from a human donor in good health. Some libraries in this study had Jurkat cell RNA spiked in. Sequences were obtained from naive CD8+ T cells from blood, with Jurkat cell RNA spiked in. Subset: FACS-sorted CD8+CD4-CCR7+CD45RA+ naive T cells.

The CDR3 coding sequence is TGTGCCTTCCCCTCGGCGGCGGAAGAGACCCAGTACTTC. It is translated as CAFPSAAEETQYF. This chain connects TRBV7-9 to TRBJ2-5; D gene unclear. The CDR3 has 13 residues. The germline gives CDR1 SEHNR, CDR2 FQNEAQ (reference sequence). V lost 11 bases to trimming and J lost 3 bases, with 16 bases between them. Full variable domain (outside the CDR3, taken from reference TRBV7-9 and TRBJ2-5): DTGVSQNPRHKITKRGQNVTFRCDPISEHNRLYWYRQTLGQGPEFLTYFQNEAQLEKSRLLSDRFSAERPKGSFSTLEIQRTEQGDSAMYLCAFPSAAEETQYFGPGTRLLVL.